Listed below are T cell receptor beta chains from one sample, sequenced in a study of blood T cell repertoires in COVID-19. Sequencing was performed with immunoSEQ multiplex PCR; in TCRdb, only in-frame clones are kept and a portion is missing. This table has about 140,000 clones, about nine tenths appearing once. Sequenced: peripheral blood. The receptor set was obtained from a middle-aged man with active or convalescent COVID-19. Both conserved end residues are part of each CDR3. The D gene is left open where the match is weak. Not every row has a clone size; where given, it reads once, few, many or a size class.

.,TRBJ1-1,TRBV6-2/TRBV6-3,.,CASSYDRTNTEAFF,TGTGCCAGCAGTTACGACAGAACGAACACTGAAGCTTTCTTT
TRBD1,TRBJ2-1,TRBV12-5,.,CASGLGGQGSLKLF,TGTGCTAGTGGTTTGGGCGGACAGGGGTCTCTAAAACTCTTC
.,TRBJ1-5,TRBV3-1/TRBV3-2,.,CASSPTKGENQPQHF,TGTGCCAGCAGCCCCACAAAAGGGGAAAATCAGCCCCAGCATTTT
TRBD2,TRBJ2-2,TRBV4-1,.,CASSPPSGANTGELFF,TGCGCCAGCAGTCCTCCTAGCGGGGCGAACACCGGGGAGCTGTTTTTT
.,TRBJ2-1,TRBV4-1,.,CASSQERSGGYNEQFF,TGCGCCAGCAGCCAAGAGAGAAGCGGAGGGTACAATGAGCAGTTCTTC
TRBD1,TRBJ2-5,TRBV10-3,few,CAISEPQPGQGSKETQYF,TGTGCCATCAGTGAGCCCCAGCCGGGACAGGGTTCAAAAGAGACCCAGTACTTC
.,TRBJ1-1,TRBV5-5,.,CASSSWTEMNTEAFF,TGTGCCAGCAGCTCATGGACAGAGATGAACACTGAAGCTTTCTTT
TRBD1,TRBJ2-1,TRBV4-3,once,CASSQPLRGQGWGSSYNEQFF,TGCGCCAGCAGCCAACCTCTACGGGGACAGGGATGGGGAAGCTCCTACAATGAGCAGTTCTTC
TRBD1,TRBJ1-6,TRBV9,once,CASSGGQGGSPLHF,TGTGCCAGCAGCGGCGGACAGGGCGGATCACCCCTCCACTTT
.,TRBJ2-7,TRBV6-1,.,CASSEGLGQRGFYEQYF,TGTGCCAGCAGTGAAGGTCTAGGACAGAGGGGTTTCTACGAGCAGTACTTC
.,TRBJ1-4,TRBV19,.,CASSLLTGSHATNEKLFF,TGTGCCAGTAGCCTCCTGACAGGATCGCATGCAACTAATGAAAAACTGTTTTTT
.,TRBJ1-1,TRBV4-1,.,CASSQSTGSFGAFF,TGCGCCAGCAGCCAAAGTACAGGCTCCTTCGGAGCTTTCTTT
.,TRBJ1-2,TRBV15,once,CATSRAGLRGGYTF,TGTGCCACCAGCAGAGCGGGTTTGCGAGGAGGCTACACCTTC
.,TRBJ1-2,TRBV12-3/TRBV12-4,.,CASSLEKYGYTF,TGTGCCAGCAGTTTGGAGAAGTATGGCTACACCTTC
.,TRBJ2-3,TRBV3-1/TRBV3-2,.,CASSQGPGDHRGYF,TGTGCCAGCAGCCAAGGACCGGGGGACCATCGAGGGTATTTT
.,TRBJ1-5,TRBV4-3,.,CASSQDSRGMGQPQHF,TGCGCCAGCAGCCAAGATTCAAGGGGGATGGGACAGCCCCAGCATTTT
.,TRBJ1-1,TRBV19,.,CASSIEEYTEAFF,TGTGCCAGTAGTATAGAAGAGTACACTGAAGCTTTCTTT
.,TRBJ1-1,TRBV19,.,CASSIGGVETEAFF,TGTGCCAGTAGTATAGGGGGGGTAGAAACTGAAGCTTTCTTT
TRBD1,TRBJ2-1,TRBV11-3,.,CASSRGTGLYNEQFF,TGTGCCAGCAGCCGCGGGACAGGTCTCTACAATGAGCAGTTCTTC
.,TRBJ2-7,TRBV5-6,.,CASSLRAGTYEQYF,TGTGCCAGCAGCTTGAGGGCAGGGACCTACGAGCAGTACTTC
.,TRBJ2-7,TRBV27,.,CASRLGTRSSYEQYF,TGTGCCAGCAGACTCGGGACACGCAGCTCCTACGAGCAGTACTTC
TRBD2,TRBJ2-3,TRBV7-9,.,CASSFSPGAGEWDTQYF,TGTGCCAGCAGCTTTTCCCCCGGGGCGGGAGAGTGGGATACGCAGTATTTT